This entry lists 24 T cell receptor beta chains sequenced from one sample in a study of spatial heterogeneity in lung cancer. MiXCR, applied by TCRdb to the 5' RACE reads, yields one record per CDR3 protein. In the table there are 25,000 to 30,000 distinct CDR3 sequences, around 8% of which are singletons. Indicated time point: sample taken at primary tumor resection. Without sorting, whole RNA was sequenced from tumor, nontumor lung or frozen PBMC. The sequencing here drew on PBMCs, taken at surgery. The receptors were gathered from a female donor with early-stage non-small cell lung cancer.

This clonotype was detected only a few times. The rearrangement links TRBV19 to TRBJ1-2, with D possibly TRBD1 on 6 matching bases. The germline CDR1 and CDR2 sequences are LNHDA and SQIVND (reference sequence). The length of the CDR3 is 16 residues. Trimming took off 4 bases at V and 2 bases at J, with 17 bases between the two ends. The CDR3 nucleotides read TGTGCCAGTAGTAACCCTTACAGGGTCAAGAACTATGGCTACACCTTC. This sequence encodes CASSNPYRVKNYGYTF.

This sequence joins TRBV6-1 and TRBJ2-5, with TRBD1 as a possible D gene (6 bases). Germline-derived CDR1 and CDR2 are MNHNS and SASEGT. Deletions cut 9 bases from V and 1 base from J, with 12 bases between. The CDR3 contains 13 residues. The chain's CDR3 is CASTTGLQETQYF. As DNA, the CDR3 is TGTGCCAGTACGACAGGACTCCAAGAGACCCAGTACTTC.

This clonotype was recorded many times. The CDR3 loop reads CASSLVGGRNEQFF. CDR3 sequence (DNA): TGTGCCAGCAGCTTAGTGGGCGGGAGGAATGAGCAGTTCTTC. The chain employs TRBV11-2 and TRBJ2-1; 8 nucleotides align to TRBD2. From germline, CDR1 is SGHAT and CDR2 FQNNGV. The CDR3 totals 14 residues. V was pared by 1 base and J by 7 bases, with 3 bases of the junction left unmatched.

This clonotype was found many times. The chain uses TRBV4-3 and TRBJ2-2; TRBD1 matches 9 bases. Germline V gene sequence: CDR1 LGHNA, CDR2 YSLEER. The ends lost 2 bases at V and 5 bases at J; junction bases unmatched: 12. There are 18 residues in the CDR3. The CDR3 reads CASSQLLLGQGRTGELFF. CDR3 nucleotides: TGCGCCAGCAGCCAACTCTTGTTGGGACAGGGAAGAACCGGGGAGCTGTTTTTT.

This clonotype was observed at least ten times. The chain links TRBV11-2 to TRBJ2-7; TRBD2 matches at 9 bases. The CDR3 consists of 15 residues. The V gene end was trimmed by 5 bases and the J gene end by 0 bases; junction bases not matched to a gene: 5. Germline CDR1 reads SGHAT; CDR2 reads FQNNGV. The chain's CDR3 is CASSPFSGSSYEQYV. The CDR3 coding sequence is TGTGCCAGCAGCCCCTTTAGCGGGAGCTCCTACGAGCAGTACGTC.

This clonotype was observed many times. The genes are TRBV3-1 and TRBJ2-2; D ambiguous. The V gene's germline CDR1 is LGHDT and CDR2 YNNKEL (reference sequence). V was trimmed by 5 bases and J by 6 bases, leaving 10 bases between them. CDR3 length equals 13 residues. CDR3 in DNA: TGTGCCAGCAGCAATTGGCTGCCCGGGGAGCTGTTTTTT. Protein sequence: CASSNWLPGELFF.

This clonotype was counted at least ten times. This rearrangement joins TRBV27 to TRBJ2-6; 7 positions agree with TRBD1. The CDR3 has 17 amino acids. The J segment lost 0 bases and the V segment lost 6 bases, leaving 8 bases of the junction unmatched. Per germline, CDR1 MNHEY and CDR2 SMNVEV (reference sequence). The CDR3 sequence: CASRGTGVASGANVLTF. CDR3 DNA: TGTGCCAGCAGGGGAACAGGGGTTGCCTCTGGGGCCAACGTCCTGACTTTC.

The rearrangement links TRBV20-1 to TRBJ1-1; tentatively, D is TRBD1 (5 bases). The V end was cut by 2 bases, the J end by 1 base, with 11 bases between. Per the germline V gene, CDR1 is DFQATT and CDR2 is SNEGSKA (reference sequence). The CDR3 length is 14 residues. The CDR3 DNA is TGCAGTGCTAGAAACAGGATTAGGAACACTGAAGCTTTCTTT. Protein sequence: CSARNRIRNTEAFF.

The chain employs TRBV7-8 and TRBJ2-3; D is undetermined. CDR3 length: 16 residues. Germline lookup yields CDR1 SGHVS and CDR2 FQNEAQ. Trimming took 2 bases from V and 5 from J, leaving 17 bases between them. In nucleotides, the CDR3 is TGTGCCAGCAGCTTAAGGCCGGATCCCCTTATAGATACGCAGTATTTT. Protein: CASSLRPDPLIDTQYF.

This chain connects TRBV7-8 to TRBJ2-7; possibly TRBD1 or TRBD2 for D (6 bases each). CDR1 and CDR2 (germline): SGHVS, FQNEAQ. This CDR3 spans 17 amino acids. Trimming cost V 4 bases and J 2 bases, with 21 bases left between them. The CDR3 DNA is TGTGCCAGCAGCTCCGGGGGCGGACGGAGGACTCCCTACGAGCAGTACGTC. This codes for CASSSGGGRRTPYEQYV.

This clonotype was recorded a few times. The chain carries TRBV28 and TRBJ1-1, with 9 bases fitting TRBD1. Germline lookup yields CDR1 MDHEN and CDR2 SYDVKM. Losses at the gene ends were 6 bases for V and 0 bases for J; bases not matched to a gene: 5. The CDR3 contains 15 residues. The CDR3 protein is CASRGQGLVNTEAFF. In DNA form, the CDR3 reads TGTGCCAGCAGGGGACAGGGCTTAGTGAACACTGAAGCTTTCTTT.

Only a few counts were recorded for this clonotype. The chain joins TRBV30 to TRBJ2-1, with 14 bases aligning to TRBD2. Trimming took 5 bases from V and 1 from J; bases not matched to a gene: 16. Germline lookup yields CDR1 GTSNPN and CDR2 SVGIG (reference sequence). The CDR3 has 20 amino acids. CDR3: CAWSGGVGTSGSWSYNEQFF. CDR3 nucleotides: TGTGCCTGGTCTGGGGGGGTCGGGACTAGCGGGAGTTGGTCCTACAATGAGCAGTTCTTC.

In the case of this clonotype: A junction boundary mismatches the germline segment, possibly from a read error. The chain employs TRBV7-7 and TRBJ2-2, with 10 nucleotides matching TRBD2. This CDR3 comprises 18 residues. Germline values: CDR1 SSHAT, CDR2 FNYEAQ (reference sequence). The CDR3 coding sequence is TGTGCTAGCAGCTTATACCCTAGCGGGAGTATGAACACCGGGGAGCTGTTTTTT. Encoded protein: CASSLYPSGSMNTGELFF.

The CDR3 DNA follows: TGTGCCAGCAGCTTAGGCGGGGGACAGACAGATACGCAGTATTTT. Protein: CASSLGGGQTDTQYF. The chain couples TRBV7-8 to TRBJ2-3; D may match TRBD1 or TRBD2 (7 bases each). CDR3 size: 15 residues. V lost 1 base, J lost 3 bases, and 11 bases lay in between. Germline values: CDR1 SGHVS, CDR2 FQNEAQ. The variable domain in full, completed from reference TRBV7-8 and TRBJ2-3, reads GAGVSQSPRYKVAKRGQDVALRCDPISGHVSLFWYQQALGQGPEFLTYFQNEAQLDKSGLPSDRFFAERPEGSVSTLKIQRTQQEDSAVYLCASSLGGGQTDTQYFGPGTRLTVL.

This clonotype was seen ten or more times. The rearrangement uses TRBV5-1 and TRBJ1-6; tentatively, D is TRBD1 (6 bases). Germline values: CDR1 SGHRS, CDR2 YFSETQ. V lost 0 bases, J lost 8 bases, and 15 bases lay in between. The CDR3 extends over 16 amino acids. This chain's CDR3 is CASSLATGPTYSPLHF. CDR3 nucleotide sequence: TGCGCCAGCAGCTTGGCGACAGGTCCTACGTATTCACCCCTCCACTTT. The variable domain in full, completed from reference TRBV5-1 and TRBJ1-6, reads KAGVTQTPRYLIKTRGQQVTLSCSPISGHRSVSWYQQTPGQGLQFLFEYFSETQRNKGNFPGRFSGRQFSNSRSEMNVSTLELGDSALYLCASSLATGPTYSPLHFGNGTRLTVT.

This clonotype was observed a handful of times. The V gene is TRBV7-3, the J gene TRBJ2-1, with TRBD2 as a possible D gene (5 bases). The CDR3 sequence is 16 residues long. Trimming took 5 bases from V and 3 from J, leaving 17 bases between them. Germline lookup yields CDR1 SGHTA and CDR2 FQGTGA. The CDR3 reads CASSRGGGGLYNEQFF. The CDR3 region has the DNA TGTGCCAGCAGCCGCGGAGGCGGTGGACTCTACAATGAGCAGTTCTTC.

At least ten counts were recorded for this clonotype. Written as DNA, the CDR3 is TGTGCCAGCAGCCTTATGCTTCGGGACAATGAGCAGTTCTTC. The encoded protein is CASSLMLRDNEQFF. The chain uses TRBV11-1 and TRBJ2-1; no reliable D call. Trimming pared 5 bases from V and 5 bases from J, leaving 13 bases between. This CDR3 has 14 amino acids. The V gene's germline CDR1 is SGHAT and CDR2 FQDESV (reference sequence).

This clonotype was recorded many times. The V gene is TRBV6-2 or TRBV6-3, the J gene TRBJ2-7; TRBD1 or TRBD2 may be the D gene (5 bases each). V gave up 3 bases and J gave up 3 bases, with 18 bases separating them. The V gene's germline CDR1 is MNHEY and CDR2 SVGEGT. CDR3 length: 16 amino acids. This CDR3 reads CASSYLPVGDHYEQYV. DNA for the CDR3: TGTGCCAGCAGTTATCTACCCGTGGGGGACCACTACGAGCAGTACGTC.

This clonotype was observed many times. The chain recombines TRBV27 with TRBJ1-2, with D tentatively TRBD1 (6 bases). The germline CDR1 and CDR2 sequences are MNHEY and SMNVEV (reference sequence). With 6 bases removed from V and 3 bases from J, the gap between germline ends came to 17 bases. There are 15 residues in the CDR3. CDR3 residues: CASRGTGNEDYGYTF. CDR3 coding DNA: TGTGCCAGCAGGGGTACAGGGAATGAGGACTATGGCTACACCTTC.

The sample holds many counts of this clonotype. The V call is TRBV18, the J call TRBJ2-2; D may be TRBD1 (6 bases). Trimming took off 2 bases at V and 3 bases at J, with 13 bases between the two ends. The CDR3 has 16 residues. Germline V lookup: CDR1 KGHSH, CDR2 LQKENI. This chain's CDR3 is CASSPRPGDHTGELFF. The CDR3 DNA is TGTGCCAGCTCACCAAGGCCAGGGGACCACACCGGGGAGCTGTTTTTT. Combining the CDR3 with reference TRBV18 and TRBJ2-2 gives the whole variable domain NAGVMQNPRHLVRRRGQEARLRCSPMKGHSHVYWYRQLPEEGLKFMVYLQKENIIDESGMPKERFSAEFPKEGPSILRIQQVVRGDSAAYFCASSPRPGDHTGELFFGEGSRLTVL.

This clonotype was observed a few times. The CDR3 DNA is TGCAGTGCTTTTCTAGCGGGACGCACAGATACGCAGTATTTT. Protein product: CSAFLAGRTDTQYF. This chain links TRBV20-1 with TRBJ2-3; 9 bases align to TRBD2. With V trimmed by 5 bases and J by 1 base, 4 bases remained unmatched. This CDR3 is built from 14 residues. Germline V lookup: CDR1 DFQATT, CDR2 SNEGSKA (reference sequence).

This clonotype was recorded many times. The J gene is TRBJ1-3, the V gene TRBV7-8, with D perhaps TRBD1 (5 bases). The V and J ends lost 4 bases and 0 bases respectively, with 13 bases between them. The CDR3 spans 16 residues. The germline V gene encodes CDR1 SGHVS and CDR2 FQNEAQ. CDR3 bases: TGTGCCAGCAGCTCCCCCAGGGCTAGCTCTGGAAACACCATATATTTT. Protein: CASSSPRASSGNTIYF.

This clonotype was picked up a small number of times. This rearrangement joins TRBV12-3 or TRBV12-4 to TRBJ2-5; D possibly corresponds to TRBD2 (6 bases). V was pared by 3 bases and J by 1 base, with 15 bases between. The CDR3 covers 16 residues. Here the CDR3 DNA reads TGTGCCAGCAGTTTTAGCGGAGTGGGAAGCCAAGAGACCCAGTACTTC. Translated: CASSFSGVGSQETQYF.

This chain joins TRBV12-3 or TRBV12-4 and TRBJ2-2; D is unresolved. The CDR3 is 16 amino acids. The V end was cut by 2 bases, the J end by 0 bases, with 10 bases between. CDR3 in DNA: TGTGCCAGCAGTTTAATAGTCGGTCCGAACACCGGGGAGCTGTTTTTT. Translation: CASSLIVGPNTGELFF.